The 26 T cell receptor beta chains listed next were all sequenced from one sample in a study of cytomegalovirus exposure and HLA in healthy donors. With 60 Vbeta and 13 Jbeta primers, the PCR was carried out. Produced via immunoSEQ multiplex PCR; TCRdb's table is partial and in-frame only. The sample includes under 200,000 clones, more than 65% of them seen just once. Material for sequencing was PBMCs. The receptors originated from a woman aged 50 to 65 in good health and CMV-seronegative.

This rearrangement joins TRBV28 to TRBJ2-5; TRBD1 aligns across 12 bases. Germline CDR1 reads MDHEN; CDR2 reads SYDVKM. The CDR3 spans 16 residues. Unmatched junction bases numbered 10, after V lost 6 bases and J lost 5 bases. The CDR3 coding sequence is TGTGCCAGCAGCGCCACCGGGACAGGGGGCTGGGAGACCCAGTACTTC. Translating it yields CASSATGTGGWETQYF.

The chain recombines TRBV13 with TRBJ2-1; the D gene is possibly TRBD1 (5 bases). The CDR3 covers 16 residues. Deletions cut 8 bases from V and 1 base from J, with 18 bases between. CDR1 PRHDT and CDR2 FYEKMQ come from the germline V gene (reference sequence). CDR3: CASGLGHIRSYNEQFF. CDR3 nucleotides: TGTGCCAGCGGTTTGGGGCACATTAGGTCCTACAATGAGCAGTTCTTC.

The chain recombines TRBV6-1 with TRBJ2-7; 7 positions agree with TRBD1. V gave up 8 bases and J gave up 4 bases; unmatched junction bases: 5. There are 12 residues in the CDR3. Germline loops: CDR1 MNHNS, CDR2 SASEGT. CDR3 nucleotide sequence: TGTGCCAGCGAGGGGGCGCGGTACGAGCAGTACTTC. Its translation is CASEGARYEQYF.

CDR3 nucleotides: TGCAGCGTTGGACAGGGGGAAGGCTACACCTTC. The encoded protein is CSVGQGEGYTF. The genes are TRBV29-1 and TRBJ1-2; TRBD1 aligns across 9 bases. The germline V gene encodes CDR1 SQVTM and CDR2 ANQGSEA. J was trimmed by 8 bases and V by 4 bases; bases with no gene match: 2. The CDR3 has 11 residues.

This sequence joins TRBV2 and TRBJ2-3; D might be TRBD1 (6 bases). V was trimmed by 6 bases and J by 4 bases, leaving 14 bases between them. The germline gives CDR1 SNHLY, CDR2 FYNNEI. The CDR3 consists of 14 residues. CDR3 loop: CASRETEGADTQYF. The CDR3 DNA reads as TGTGCCAGCAGGGAGACAGAGGGGGCAGATACGCAGTATTTT.

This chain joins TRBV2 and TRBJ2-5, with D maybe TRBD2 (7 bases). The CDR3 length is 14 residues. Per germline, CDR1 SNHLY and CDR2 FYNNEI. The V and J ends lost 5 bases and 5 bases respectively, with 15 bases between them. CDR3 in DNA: TGTGCCAGCAGTCGTGGACTAGGGGGGGAGACCCAGTACTTC. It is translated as CASSRGLGGETQYF.

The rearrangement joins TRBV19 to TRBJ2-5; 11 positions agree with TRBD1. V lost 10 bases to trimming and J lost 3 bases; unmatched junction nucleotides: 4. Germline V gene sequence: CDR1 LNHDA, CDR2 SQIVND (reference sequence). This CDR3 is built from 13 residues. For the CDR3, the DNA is TGTGCCACCGGGGACAGGGGGGAAGAGACCCAGTACTTC. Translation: CATGDRGEETQYF.

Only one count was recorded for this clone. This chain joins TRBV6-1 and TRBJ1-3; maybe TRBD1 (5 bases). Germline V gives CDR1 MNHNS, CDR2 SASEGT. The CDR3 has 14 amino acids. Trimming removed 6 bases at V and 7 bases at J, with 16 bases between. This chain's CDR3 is CASSLDSVRNTIYF. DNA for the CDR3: TGTGCCAGCAGCTTAGACAGTGTGAGGAACACCATATATTTT.

The CDR3 sequence is CSGGQGTGGTEAFF. The CDR3 DNA follows: TGCAGCGGTGGACAGGGGACGGGGGGCACTGAAGCTTTCTTT. The V gene is TRBV29-1, the J gene TRBJ1-1; 9 bases match TRBD1. Looked up from germline, CDR1 is SQVTM and CDR2 is ANQGSEA. J was trimmed by 4 bases and V by 7 bases; bases with no gene match: 10. This CDR3 spans 14 amino acids.

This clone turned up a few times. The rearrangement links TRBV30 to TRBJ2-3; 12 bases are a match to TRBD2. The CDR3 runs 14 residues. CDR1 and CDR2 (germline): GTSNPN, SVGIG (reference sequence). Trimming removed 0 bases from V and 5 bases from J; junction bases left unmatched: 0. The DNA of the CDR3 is TGTGCCTGGAGTGTGACTAGCGGGAGAGATACGCAGTATTTT. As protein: CAWSVTSGRDTQYF.

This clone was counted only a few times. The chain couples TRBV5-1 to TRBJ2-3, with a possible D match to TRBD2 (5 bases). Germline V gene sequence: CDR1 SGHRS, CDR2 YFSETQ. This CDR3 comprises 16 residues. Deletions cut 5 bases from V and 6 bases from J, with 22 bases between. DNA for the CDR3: TGCGCCAGCAGTTCCGAGGGAAGGCGGGCCGGGGATACGCAGTATTTT. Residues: CASSSEGRRAGDTQYF.

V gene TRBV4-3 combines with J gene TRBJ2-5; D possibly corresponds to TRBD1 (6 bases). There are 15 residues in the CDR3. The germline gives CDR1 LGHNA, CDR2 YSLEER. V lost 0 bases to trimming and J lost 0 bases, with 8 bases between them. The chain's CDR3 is CASSQDRGHQETQYF. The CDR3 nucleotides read TGCGCCAGCAGCCAAGACAGGGGCCACCAAGAGACCCAGTACTTC.

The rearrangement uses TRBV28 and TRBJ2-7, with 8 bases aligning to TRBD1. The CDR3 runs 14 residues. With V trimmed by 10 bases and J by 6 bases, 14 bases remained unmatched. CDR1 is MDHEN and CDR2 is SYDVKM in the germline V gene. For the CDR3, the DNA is TGTGCCACGTACTCTCTGACAGGGGTTGGCGAGCAGTACTTC. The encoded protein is CATYSLTGVGEQYF.

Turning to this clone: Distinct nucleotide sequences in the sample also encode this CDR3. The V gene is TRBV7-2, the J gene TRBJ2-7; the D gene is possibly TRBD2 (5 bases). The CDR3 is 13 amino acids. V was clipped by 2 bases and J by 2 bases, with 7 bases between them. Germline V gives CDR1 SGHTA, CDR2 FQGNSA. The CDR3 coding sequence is TGTGCCAGCAGCTTACGGGGAACCTACGAGCAGTACTTC. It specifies CASSLRGTYEQYF.

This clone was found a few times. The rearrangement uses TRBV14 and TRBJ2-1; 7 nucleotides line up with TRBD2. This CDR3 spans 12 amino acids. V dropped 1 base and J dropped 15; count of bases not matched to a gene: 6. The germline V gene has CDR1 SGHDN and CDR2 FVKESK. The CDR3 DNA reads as TGTGCCAGCAGCCAAGGAGCGGGGAGATGGTTCTTC. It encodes CASSQGAGRWFF. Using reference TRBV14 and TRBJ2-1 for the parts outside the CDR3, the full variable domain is EAGVTQFPSHSVIEKGQTVTLRCDPISGHDNLYWYRRVMGKEIKFLLHFVKESKQDESGMPNNRFLAERTGGTYSTLKVQPAELEDSGVYFCASSQGAGRWFFGPGTRLTVL.

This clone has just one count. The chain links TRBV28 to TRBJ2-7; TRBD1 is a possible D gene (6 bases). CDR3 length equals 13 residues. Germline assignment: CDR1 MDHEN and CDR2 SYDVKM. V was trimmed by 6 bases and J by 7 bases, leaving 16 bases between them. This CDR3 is CASSGDNRREQYF. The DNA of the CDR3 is TGTGCCAGCAGCGGGGACAACCGACGAGAGCAGTACTTC.

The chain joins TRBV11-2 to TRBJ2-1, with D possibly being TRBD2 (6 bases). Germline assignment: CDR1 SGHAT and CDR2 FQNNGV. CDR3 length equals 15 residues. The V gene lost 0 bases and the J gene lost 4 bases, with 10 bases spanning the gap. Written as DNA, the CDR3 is TGTGCCAGCAGCTTAGAGAGCGGGTTTTACAATGAGCAGTTCTTC. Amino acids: CASSLESGFYNEQFF.

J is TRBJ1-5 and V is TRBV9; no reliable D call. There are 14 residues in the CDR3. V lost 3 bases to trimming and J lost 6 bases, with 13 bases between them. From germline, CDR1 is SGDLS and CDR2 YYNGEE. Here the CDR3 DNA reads TGTGCCAGCAGCGAGCCCCCCTCCGGTCAGCCCCAGCATTTT. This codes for CASSEPPSGQPQHF.

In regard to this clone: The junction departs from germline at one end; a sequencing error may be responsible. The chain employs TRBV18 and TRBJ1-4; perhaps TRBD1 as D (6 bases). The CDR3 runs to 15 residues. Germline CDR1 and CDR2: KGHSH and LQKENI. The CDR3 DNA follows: TGTGCCAGCTCACGACGACAGGCAACAAATGAAAAACTGTTTTTT. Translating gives CASSRRQATNEKLFF.

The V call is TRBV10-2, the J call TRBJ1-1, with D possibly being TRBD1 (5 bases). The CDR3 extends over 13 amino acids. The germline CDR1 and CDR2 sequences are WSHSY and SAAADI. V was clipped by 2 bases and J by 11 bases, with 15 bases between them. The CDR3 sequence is CASSETLGVIAFF. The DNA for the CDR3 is TGCGCCAGCAGTGAGACCCTAGGGGTGATTGCTTTCTTT.

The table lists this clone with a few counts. This CDR3 is CAISERSGGDSAIGGYTF. The CDR3 DNA is TGTGCCATCAGTGAGAGGTCGGGGGGGGACAGTGCAATCGGGGGCTACACCTTC. This chain links TRBV10-3 with TRBJ1-2; TRBD1 aligns across 7 bases. The CDR3 spans 18 residues. Trimming cost V 2 bases and J 8 bases; bases outside gene matches: 20. The V gene's germline CDR1 is ENHRY and CDR2 SYGVKD.

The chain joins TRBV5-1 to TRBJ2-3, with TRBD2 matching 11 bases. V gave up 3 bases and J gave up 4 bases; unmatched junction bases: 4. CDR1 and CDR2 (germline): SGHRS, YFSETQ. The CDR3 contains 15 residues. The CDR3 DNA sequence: TGCGCCAGCAGCTCTAAACTAGCGGGAGCAGATACGCAGTATTTT. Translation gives CASSSKLAGADTQYF.

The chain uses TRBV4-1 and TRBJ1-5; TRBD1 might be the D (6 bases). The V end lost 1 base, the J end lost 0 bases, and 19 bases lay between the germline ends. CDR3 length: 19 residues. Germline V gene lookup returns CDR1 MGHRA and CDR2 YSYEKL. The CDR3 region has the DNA TGCGCCAGCAGCCAAGCCGGGACACGGACATTCTATAGCAATCAGCCCCAGCATTTT. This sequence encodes CASSQAGTRTFYSNQPQHF.

CDR3 nucleotides: TGTGCCATCAGGGACCCGACAGGGGGCTACAACGAGCAGTACTTC. Its translation: CAIRDPTGGYNEQYF. The chain joins TRBV10-3 to TRBJ2-7; 10 nucleotides match TRBD1. This CDR3 has 15 amino acids. Germline V gives CDR1 ENHRY, CDR2 SYGVKD. V was clipped by 6 bases and J by 5 bases; unmatched bases: 10.

The CDR3: CASSDSVGGSPLHF. The CDR3 DNA follows: TGTGCCAGCAGCGACAGTGTAGGGGGCTCACCCCTCCACTTT. The rearrangement joins TRBV7-9 to TRBJ1-6; TRBD1 aligns across 7 bases. CDR1 and CDR2 (germline): SEHNR, FQNEAQ (reference sequence). The CDR3 sequence is 14 residues long. With 5 bases clipped from V and 10 bases from J, the junction kept 8 bases outside the gene matches.

CDR3 nucleotides: TGTGCCAGCAGTTCCCTTGGAGCCAACCCCTATGGCTACACCTTC. This sequence encodes CASSSLGANPYGYTF. This rearrangement joins TRBV27 to TRBJ1-2; no clear D gene. Trimming removed 4 bases from V and 4 bases from J, with 16 bases in between. This CDR3 comprises 15 residues. CDR1 MNHEY and CDR2 SMNVEV come from the germline V gene (reference sequence).